What follows describes a single TCR beta chain. Antigen: not known. These data are taken from a study of shared clonotypes between healthy human individuals. Study-level background: Donors had three CD4 naive, three CD4 memory, two CD8 naive and one CD8 memory plate apiece.

Whole-study results and caveats: Relative to clonotypes present in all four donors, those not shared had lower generation probabilities.

Sequencing used immunoSEQ multiplex PCR; TCRdb keeps in-frame clones, though not all of them. The sample has about 580,000 clones, 95% to 98% seen once; the top ten hold less than 0.35%. Naivety among CD8 cells was defined by CD45RO negativity and positive CCR7 selection, thereby excluding terminally differentiated effector memory CD45RA+ cells. Each sample came from a Caucasian adult donor living in Nashville, Tennessee. There are 13 residues in the CDR3. Germline lookup yields CDR1 SEHNR and CDR2 FQNEAQ (reference sequence). Deletions cut 5 bases from V and 2 bases from J, with 10 bases between. V usage is TRBV7-9 and J usage is TRBJ2-7; D possibly corresponds to TRBD2 (6 bases). This receptor was obtained from a man aged 25-40 years in good health. The specimen was naive CD8+ T cells sorted from blood. This chain's CDR3 is CASSRGYPYEQYF. For the CDR3, the DNA is TGTGCCAGCAGCCGGGGGTACCCCTACGAGCAGTACTTC.